The 5 T cell receptor beta chains below all came from one sample that was sequenced in a study of blood T cell repertoires in COVID-19 (dated by TCRdb to about 2020). Libraries were built with the immunoSEQ multiplex PCR assay. TCRdb retrieved this table from immuneACCESS and kept in-frame rearrangements only. Not all clones are present; in checked studies, unresolved V genes account for under half, and no reason is known for the remainder. The sample table contains over 80,000 clones; only one count was recorded for 65% to 90% of them. The ten largest clones add up to more than 1% of the sample. What was sequenced was peripheral blood. The receptors come from an elderly man with active or convalescent COVID-19.

This CDR3 reads CASSLTSWGVDEQFF. The CDR3 nucleotides read TGTGCCAGCAGCCTCACTAGCTGGGGTGTAGATGAGCAGTTCTTC. V is TRBV11-3 and J is TRBJ2-1, with D tentatively TRBD2 (6 bases). V was pared by 5 bases and J by 8 bases, with 19 bases between. The germline gives CDR1 SGHNT, CDR2 YENEEA. CDR3 size: 15 residues.

This chain uses TRBV14 with TRBJ2-5; D possibly corresponds to TRBD1 (5 bases). Trimming took 2 bases from V and 4 from J, leaving 8 bases between them. The CDR3 sequence is 13 residues long. The V gene's germline CDR1 is SGHDN and CDR2 FVKESK. The CDR3: CASSQQGGETQYF. DNA for the CDR3: TGTGCCAGCAGCCAACAGGGTGGAGAGACCCAGTACTTC. Full variable domain (outside the CDR3, taken from reference TRBV14 and TRBJ2-5): EAGVTQFPSHSVIEKGQTVTLRCDPISGHDNLYWYRRVMGKEIKFLLHFVKESKQDESGMPNNRFLAERTGGTYSTLKVQPAELEDSGVYFCASSQQGGETQYFGPGTRLLVL.

The genes are TRBV18 and TRBJ1-3; D remains unclear. CDR1 is KGHSH, CDR2 LQKENI, per germline. The CDR3 is 15 residues long. The germline V and J ends were trimmed by 3 bases and 0 bases, with 9 bases remaining between them. The DNA for the CDR3 is TGTGCCAGCTCACCGGCCGGGGACTCTGGAAACACCATATATTTT. Its protein product is CASSPAGDSGNTIYF.

The chain employs TRBV7-9 and TRBJ2-2, with a possible D match to TRBD1 (5 bases). This CDR3 has 14 amino acids. V lost 3 bases and J lost 7, with 12 bases in between. Germline assignment: CDR1 SEHNR and CDR2 FQNEAQ (reference sequence). The CDR3 DNA is TGTGCCAGCAGCTTTGGTGGGGCAGACGGGGAGCTGTTTTTT. Its translation is CASSFGGADGELFF. Supplemented by reference TRBV7-9 and TRBJ2-2, the full variable domain reads DTGVSQNPRHKITKRGQNVTFRCDPISEHNRLYWYRQTLGQGPEFLTYFQNEAQLEKSRLLSDRFSAERPKGSFSTLEIQRTEQGDSAMYLCASSFGGADGELFFGEGSRLTVL.

The V call is TRBV11-3, the J call TRBJ1-1; D is unresolved. V gave up 1 base and J gave up 5 bases, with 11 bases separating them. CDR3 length: 14 residues. Germline V gene data show CDR1 as SGHNT and CDR2 as YENEEA. CDR3 in amino acids: CASSLGSRGTEAFF. Written as DNA, the CDR3 is TGTGCCAGCAGCTTAGGGAGTCGGGGAACTGAAGCTTTCTTT.